This T cell receptor (beta chain) emerged from a study of blood T cell repertoires in COVID-19. Study details: Acute-phase and convalescent COVID-19 samples originated in the United States, Italy and Spain.

This study enrolled people aged about 18 to 90 from approximately 24 US geographic areas. All recovered Cohort 3 donors got two negative PCRs, got clearance, or saw symptom resolution. Authors' processing steps: Reference gene primer amplification gave nucleated cell count estimates. Sequenced by immunoSEQ multiplex PCR; TCRdb stores in-frame clones only, minus some. V, J and clone size derive from that table, while D and trimming were established from the DNA sequence. The table records some 250,000 clones, approximately 80% of them present only once. The germline CDR1 and CDR2 sequences are SEHNR and FQNEAQ (reference sequence). This CDR3 region has 13 residues. Trimming cost V 1 base and J 4 bases, with 7 bases left between them.

The J gene is TRBJ1-1, the V gene TRBV7-9; D perhaps matches TRBD1 (5 bases). The clonotype originates from a man aged 35-49 years who had recovered from COVID-19. What was sequenced was PBMCs or T cells enriched from blood (not recorded which). For the CDR3, the DNA is TGTGCCAGCAGCTTAGTTCAGGGCACTGAAGCTTTCTTT. It specifies CASSLVQGTEAFF.